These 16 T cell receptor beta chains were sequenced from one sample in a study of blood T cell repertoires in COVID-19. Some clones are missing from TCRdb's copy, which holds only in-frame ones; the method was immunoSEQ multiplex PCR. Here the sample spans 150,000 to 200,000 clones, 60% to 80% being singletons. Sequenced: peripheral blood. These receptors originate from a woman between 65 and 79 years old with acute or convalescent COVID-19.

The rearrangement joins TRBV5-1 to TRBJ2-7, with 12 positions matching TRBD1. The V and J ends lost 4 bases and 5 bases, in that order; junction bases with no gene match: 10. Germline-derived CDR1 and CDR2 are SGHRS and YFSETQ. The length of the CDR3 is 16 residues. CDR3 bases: TGCGCCAGCAGCCTAATGTACGGGACAGGGGGCAACGAGCAGTACTTC. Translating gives CASSLMYGTGGNEQYF.

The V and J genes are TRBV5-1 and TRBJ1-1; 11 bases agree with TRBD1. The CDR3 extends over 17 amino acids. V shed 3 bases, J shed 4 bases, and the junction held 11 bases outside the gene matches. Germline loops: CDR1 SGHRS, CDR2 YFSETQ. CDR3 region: CASSSLGQGASGTEAFF. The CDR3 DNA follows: TGCGCCAGCAGCTCCTTAGGACAGGGGGCGTCAGGCACTGAAGCTTTCTTT.

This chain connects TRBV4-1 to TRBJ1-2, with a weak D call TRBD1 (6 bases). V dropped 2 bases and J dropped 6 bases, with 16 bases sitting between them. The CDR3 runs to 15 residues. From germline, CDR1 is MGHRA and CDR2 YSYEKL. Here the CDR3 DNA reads TGCGCCAGCAGCCAACCCCGGGACACGCGCAATGGCTACACCTTC. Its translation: CASSQPRDTRNGYTF.

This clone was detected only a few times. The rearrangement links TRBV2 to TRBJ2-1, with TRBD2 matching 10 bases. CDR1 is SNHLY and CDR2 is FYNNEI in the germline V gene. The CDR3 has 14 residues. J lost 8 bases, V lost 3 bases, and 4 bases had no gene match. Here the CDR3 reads CASSDSSGSYEQFF. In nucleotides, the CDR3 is TGTGCCAGCAGTGATTCTAGCGGGAGCTATGAGCAGTTCTTC. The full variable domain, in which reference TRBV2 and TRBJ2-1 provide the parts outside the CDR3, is EPEVTQTPSHQVTQMGQEVILRCVPISNHLYFYWYRQILGQKVEFLVSFYNNEISEKSEIFDDQFSVERPDGSNFTLKIRSTKLEDSAMYFCASSDSSGSYEQFFGPGTRLTVL.

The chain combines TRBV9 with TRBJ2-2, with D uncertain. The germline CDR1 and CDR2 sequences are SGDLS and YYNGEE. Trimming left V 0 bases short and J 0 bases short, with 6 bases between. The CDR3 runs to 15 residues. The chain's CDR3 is CASSVAVTNTGELFF. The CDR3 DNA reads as TGTGCCAGCAGCGTAGCCGTTACGAACACCGGGGAGCTGTTTTTT.

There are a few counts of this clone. The CDR3 loop is CASSPEGQVNTEAFF. CDR3 sequence (DNA): TGTGCCAGTAGTCCCGAGGGACAGGTGAACACTGAAGCTTTCTTT. J is TRBJ1-1 and V is TRBV19, with 8 positions matching TRBD1. Germline V gene data show CDR1 as LNHDA and CDR2 as SQIVND (reference sequence). V dropped 5 bases and J dropped 0; count of bases not matched to a gene: 5. The length of the CDR3 is 15 residues.

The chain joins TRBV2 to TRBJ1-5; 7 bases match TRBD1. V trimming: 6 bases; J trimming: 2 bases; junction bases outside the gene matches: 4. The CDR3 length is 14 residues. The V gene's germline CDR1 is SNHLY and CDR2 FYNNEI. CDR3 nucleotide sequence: TGTGCCAGCAGCGACAGGGTTGGCAATCAGCCCCAGCATTTT. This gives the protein CASSDRVGNQPQHF.

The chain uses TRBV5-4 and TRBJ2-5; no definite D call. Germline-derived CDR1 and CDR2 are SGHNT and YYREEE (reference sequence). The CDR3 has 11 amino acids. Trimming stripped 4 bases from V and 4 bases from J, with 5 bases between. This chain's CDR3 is CASSLRETQYF. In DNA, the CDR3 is TGTGCCAGCAGCCTAAGAGAGACCCAGTACTTC.

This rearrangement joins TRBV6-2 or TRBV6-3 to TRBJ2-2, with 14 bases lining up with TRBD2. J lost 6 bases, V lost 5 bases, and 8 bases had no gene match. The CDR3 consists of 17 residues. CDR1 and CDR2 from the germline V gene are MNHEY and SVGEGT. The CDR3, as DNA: TGTGCCAGCAGTAAAAACCCGGGACTAGCGGGAGCCGGGGAGCTGTTTTTT. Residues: CASSKNPGLAGAGELFF.

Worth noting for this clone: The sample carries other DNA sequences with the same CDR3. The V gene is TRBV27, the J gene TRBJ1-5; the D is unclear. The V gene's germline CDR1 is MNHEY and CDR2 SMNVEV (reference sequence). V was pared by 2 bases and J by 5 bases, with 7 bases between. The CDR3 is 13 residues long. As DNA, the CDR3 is TGTGCCAGCAGTTTAGGTCCGGATCAGCCCCAGCATTTT. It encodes CASSLGPDQPQHF.

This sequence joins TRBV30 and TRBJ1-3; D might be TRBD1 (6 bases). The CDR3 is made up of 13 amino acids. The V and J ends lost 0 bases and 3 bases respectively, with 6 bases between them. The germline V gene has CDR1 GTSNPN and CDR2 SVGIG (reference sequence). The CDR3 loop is CAWSVQGGNTIYF. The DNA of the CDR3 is TGTGCCTGGAGTGTACAGGGTGGAAACACCATATATTTT.

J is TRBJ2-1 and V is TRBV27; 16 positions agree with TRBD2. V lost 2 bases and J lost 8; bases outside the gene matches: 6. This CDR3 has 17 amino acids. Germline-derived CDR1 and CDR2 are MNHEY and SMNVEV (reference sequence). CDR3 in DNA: TGTGCCAGCAGTTTAGCGGGGACTAGCGGGAGGGCCTATGAGCAGTTCTTC. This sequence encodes CASSLAGTSGRAYEQFF.

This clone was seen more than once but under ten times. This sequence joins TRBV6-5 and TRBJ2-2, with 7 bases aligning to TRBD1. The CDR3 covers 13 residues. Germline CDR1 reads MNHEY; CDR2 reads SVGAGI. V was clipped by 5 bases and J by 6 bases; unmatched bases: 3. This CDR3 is CASSTGASGELFF. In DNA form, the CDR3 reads TGTGCCAGCAGTACAGGGGCCTCCGGGGAGCTGTTTTTT.

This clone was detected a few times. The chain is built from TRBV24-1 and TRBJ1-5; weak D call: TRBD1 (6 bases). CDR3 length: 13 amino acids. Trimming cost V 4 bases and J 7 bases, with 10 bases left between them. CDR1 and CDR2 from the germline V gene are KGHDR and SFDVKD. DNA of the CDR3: TGTGCCACCAGTGACAGGGGTGTACAGCCCCAGCATTTT. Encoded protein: CATSDRGVQPQHF.

The CDR3 nucleotides are TGTGCCAGCAGGAATGCGGGGAATGAGCAGTTCTTC. This gives the protein CASRNAGNEQFF. The genes are TRBV6-5 and TRBJ2-1, with D maybe TRBD2 (6 bases). The CDR3 contains 12 residues. The V gene's germline CDR1 is MNHEY and CDR2 SVGAGI. With 6 bases removed from V and 7 bases from J, the gap between germline ends came to 10 bases.

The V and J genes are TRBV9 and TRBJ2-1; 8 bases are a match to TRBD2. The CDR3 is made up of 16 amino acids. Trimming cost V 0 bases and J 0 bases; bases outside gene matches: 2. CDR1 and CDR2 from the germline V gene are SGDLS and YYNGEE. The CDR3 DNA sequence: TGTGCCAGCAGCGTAGGTAGCGGGAACTCCTACAATGAGCAGTTCTTC. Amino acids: CASSVGSGNSYNEQFF.